The TCR beta chain under discussion was sequenced for a study of T cell responses to AZD1222 COVID-19 vaccine. Study-wide points: White British donors predominated, females outnumbered males, and clonal diversity was possibly underestimated. The study reported that nearly half of spike-specific TCRs target unmutated variant regions. Baseline serology detected seropositivity in only a handful of AZD1222 recipients.

This clone appeared a few times. Antigen specificity is unknown. Germline V gives CDR1 MNHEY, CDR2 SVGEGT. V lost 3 bases to trimming and J lost 0 bases, with 15 bases between them. The CDR3 is 17 residues long. Assay used: immunoSEQ multiplex PCR; TCRdb lists only in-frame clones, some missing. This sample has about 64,000 clones; under 95% occur once, and the top ten carry approximately 6%. This sequence originates from an adult who received the MenACWY meningococcal vaccine as a control. Source: peripheral blood, taken 28 days after the second dose of the MenACWY control vaccine. The chain links TRBV6-2 or TRBV6-3 to TRBJ1-5; possible D gene TRBD1, 5 bases. CDR3 nucleotide sequence: TGTGCCAGCAGTTATCCGTTGGACACCCATAGCAATCAGCCCCAGCATTTT. Translating gives CASSYPLDTHSNQPQHF.